These 9 T cell receptor beta chains originate from one sample sequenced in a study of shared clonotypes between healthy human individuals. Method: immunoSEQ multiplex PCR; TCRdb's copy keeps in-frame clones and lacks some. The repertoire holds approximately 740,000 clones, with 85% to 95% as singletons. CD45RO-negative cells were positively selected for CCR7, leaving out terminally differentiated effector memory CD45RA+ cells. Sequencing was performed on naive CD8+ T cells sorted from blood. These receptors came from a man aged 25-45 years in good health.

This clone was observed once. The V gene is TRBV5-4, the J gene TRBJ2-1, with TRBD1 matching over 8 bases. Losses at the gene ends were 4 bases for V and 8 bases for J; bases not matched to a gene: 5. This CDR3 is 13 amino acids long. Germline V gives CDR1 SGHNT, CDR2 YYREEE (reference sequence). For the CDR3, the DNA is TGTGCCAGCAGCCCGTCGGACAGGGATGAGCAGTTCTTC. Translated, it gives CASSPSDRDEQFF. Supplemented by reference TRBV5-4 and TRBJ2-1, the full variable domain reads ETGVTQSPTHLIKTRGQQVTLRCSSQSGHNTVSWYQQALGQGPQFIFQYYREEENGRGNFPPRFSGLQFPNYSSELNVNALELDDSALYLCASSPSDRDEQFFGPGTRLTVL.

This chain connects TRBV5-6 to TRBJ1-2; no definite D call. Germline V gene data show CDR1 as SGHDT and CDR2 as YYEEEE. Between the trimmed V and J ends, which lost 0 bases and 3 bases, there was a span of 12 bases. This CDR3 has 15 residues. The CDR3 region has the DNA TGTGCCAGCAGCTTGGAGGTAGGGCCGGACTATGGCTACACCTTC. Protein: CASSLEVGPDYGYTF.

The chain links TRBV21-1 to TRBJ2-5; the table's D call, TRBD1, was not checked against the DNA. TRBV21-1 constitutes a pseudogene. This CDR3 region has 14 residues. CDR3 nucleotides: TGTGCCAGCGACCCCAGGGGGCTACAGGAGACCCAGTACTTC. As protein: CASDPRGLQETQYF.

The chain combines TRBV27 with TRBJ1-1; no definite D call. The CDR3 spans 13 residues. V lost 8 bases and J lost 4, with 14 bases in between. CDR1 and CDR2 (germline): MNHEY, SMNVEV (reference sequence). CDR3: CASCRLGGTEAFF. The DNA for the CDR3 is TGTGCCAGCTGCCGTCTGGGAGGCACTGAAGCTTTCTTT.

The chain carries TRBV11-3 and TRBJ1-2, with 7 bases matching TRBD1. J was trimmed by 0 bases and V by 2 bases; bases with no gene match: 6. Germline V gene lookup returns CDR1 SGHNT and CDR2 YENEEA. The CDR3 sequence is 16 residues long. CDR3: CASSLSGDSANYGYTF. The CDR3 region has the DNA TGTGCCAGCAGCTTATCCGGGGACAGTGCTAACTATGGCTACACCTTC.

The chain carries TRBV7-9 and TRBJ2-7; 7 bases align to TRBD2. Germline V gene sequence: CDR1 SEHNR, CDR2 FQNEAQ (reference sequence). The CDR3 covers 14 residues. The V and J ends lost 5 bases and 5 bases, in that order; junction bases with no gene match: 9. CDR3 sequence (DNA): TGTGCCAGCAGCCCCACATATGGGACTAACGAGCAGTACTTC. Translation gives CASSPTYGTNEQYF.

The chain is built from TRBV6-1 and TRBJ1-3; D ambiguous. CDR1 is MNHNS and CDR2 is SASEGT in the germline V gene. V was trimmed by 7 bases and J by 0 bases, leaving 10 bases between them. The CDR3 runs 14 residues. For the CDR3, the DNA is TGTGCCAGCAAGCGGCAGAACTCTGGAAACACCATATATTTT. Its translation: CASKRQNSGNTIYF.

The chain carries TRBV13 and TRBJ2-1; 7 bases align to TRBD2. The CDR3 runs to 14 residues. The junction had 4 bases not matched to a gene; V was cut back by 5 bases and J by 3 bases. Germline V gene lookup returns CDR1 PRHDT and CDR2 FYEKMQ (reference sequence). The CDR3 nucleotides read TGTGCCAGCAGCGCAAGCGGGGACTACAATGAGCAGTTCTTC. This sequence encodes CASSASGDYNEQFF.

This chain uses TRBV9 with TRBJ2-5; a weak D match, TRBD1 (6 bases). V gave up 1 base and J gave up 3 bases, with 13 bases separating them. Germline values: CDR1 SGDLS, CDR2 YYNGEE. The CDR3 consists of 15 residues. The CDR3 spells CASSVRGFPKETQYF. CDR3 nucleotide sequence: TGTGCCAGCAGCGTAAGGGGGTTTCCAAAAGAGACCCAGTACTTC.